The entry that follows covers one T cell receptor beta chain sequence. The record originates from a study of blood T cell repertoires in COVID-19. Study members were between roughly 18 and 89 years old and lived in 20 to 30 US regions. Categorization into cohorts depended on clinical history that participants reported. Germline trimming cut 3 bases from V and 3 bases from J; bases unmatched to any gene: 4. The germline gives CDR1 GTSNPN, CDR2 SVGIG (reference sequence). This CDR3 is built from 13 residues. Method: immunoSEQ multiplex PCR; TCRdb's copy keeps in-frame clones and lacks some. The sample includes under 300,000 clones, 85% to 90% of them seen just once.

The source of this sequence is a woman aged 45 to 65 who had recovered from COVID-19. The chain is built from TRBV30 and TRBJ1-1, with 7 bases that match TRBD1. The sequencing sample was made of PBMCs or T cells enriched from blood (not recorded which). The CDR3 coding sequence is TGTGCCTGGAGGCGACAGGGCGACACTGAAGCTTTCTTT. It is translated as CAWRRQGDTEAFF. The whole variable domain, filled in from reference TRBV30 and TRBJ1-1, reads SQTIHQWPATLVQPVGSPLSLECTVEGTSNPNLYWYRQAAGRGLQLLFYSVGIGQISSEVPQNLSASRPQDRQFILSSKKLLLSDSGFYLCAWRRQGDTEAFFGQGTRLTVV.